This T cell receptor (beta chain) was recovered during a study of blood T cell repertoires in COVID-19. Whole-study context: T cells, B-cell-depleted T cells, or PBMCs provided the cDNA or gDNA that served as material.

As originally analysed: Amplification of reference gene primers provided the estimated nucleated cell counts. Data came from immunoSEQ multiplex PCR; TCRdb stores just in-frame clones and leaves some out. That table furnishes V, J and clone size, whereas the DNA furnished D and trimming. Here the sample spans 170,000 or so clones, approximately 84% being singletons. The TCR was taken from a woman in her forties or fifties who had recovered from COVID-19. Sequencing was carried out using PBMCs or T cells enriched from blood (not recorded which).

This chain's CDR3 is CASSLGTGLYGYTF. CDR3 in DNA: TGTGCCAGCAGTCTCGGGACAGGCCTCTATGGCTACACCTTC. The chain joins TRBV27 to TRBJ1-2; 8 nucleotides match TRBD1. The CDR3 is 14 amino acids. Per the germline V gene, CDR1 is MNHEY and CDR2 is SMNVEV (reference sequence). V lost 5 bases to trimming and J lost 4 bases; unmatched junction nucleotides: 6.